The entry below gives a single TCR beta chain sequence along with its context. Its antigen has not been determined. Base qualities were left out, and no much larger clone turns up one base away. Compared with germline, V lacks 5 bases and J lacks 4 bases; bases without a gene match: 19. The germline V gene specifies MNHEY as CDR1 and SVGAGI as CDR2. The CDR3 numbers 18 residues from cysteine through phenylalanine. Of the read, only the CDR3 DNA is kept; its 54 bases are in frame from base 1. The protocol used for the library was PCR. The reads were generated on an Illumina HiSeq 4000. Bulk TCR libraries were made following a previously described method, with the TCR primers given in Table S5. Purification of total RNA was performed with the Qiagen AllPrep DNA/RNA kit. Reads from multiple sequencing runs of the same library were pooled before analysis. In the authors' own workflow: Only reads with exact TCR constant sequence were kept, trimmed to 150 nt, and grouped by their 12-nt molecular barcodes. Reads inside each barcode group were sub-clustered using a 15% Levenshtein threshold, and a quality-weighted consensus sequence was constructed for each RNA molecule. Non-functional sequences were discarded, and so were lower-count sequences lying one edit away from another sequence. Based on a fit of two negative binomial distributions, barcode sub-clusters having less than 20% of the maximum read count were discarded. Through fastp at Q25 and MiXCR, TCRdb rebuilt clones from the public reads, retaining in-frame beta chains. Rows are combined by CDR3 protein, so each entry shows the most common genes and DNA. These V and J calls are TCRdb output, not the study's own analysis. The sample yields about 640,000 distinct CDR3 sequences; 20% were counted once. Roughly 0.9% of the sample rests with the top ten.

These data are taken from a study of molecular identifiers for immune sequencing clone quantification (dated by TCRdb to the late 2010s). Broadly, across the study: In a replicate experiment, RNA from about 21,000 or 97,000 naive CD8 T cells was split into five aliquots, four of which were sequenced. This methods study used CD8 T cells to benchmark TCR RNA copy counting and molecular-identifier clustering-based TCR repertoire sequencing (MIDCIRS).

Libraries of naive CD8 T cells were built from anywhere between about 20,000 and 1,000,000 sorted cells, with 10%, 30% or 50% of the purified RNA used. Naive CD8 T cells, defined as CD8+CD4-CCR7+CD45RA+, were FACS-sorted into RLT Plus buffer on a BD FACSAria II. To test detection sensitivity, Jurkat RNA equal to around 11 TCR copies was added to samples of about 17,000-1,100,000 naive CD8 T cells. Enrichment of CD8 T cells was performed with RosetteSep CD8+ T Cell Enrichment Cocktail and Ficoll-Paque, after which ACK red cell lysis was carried out. The research as a whole found: Around 2.9 recovered TCR RNA copies per cell were obtained by modeling, versus 9 to 10 by digital PCR, implying a capture efficiency of 30% to 35%. Highly expanded clone sizes could be underestimated because identical TCR molecules may share a barcode. Spiked-in Jurkat TCR RNA (10 copies' worth), which is not part of the donor repertoire, was contained in the naive libraries. When barcode sub-clustering was not used, chimeric consensus sequences inflated TCR diversity, with chimeras reaching as high as 47%. Spiked-in Jurkat TCR RNA equal to a single cell's worth was reported to be detectable even within 1,200,000 naive CD8 T cells. In CMV-specific effector cells, over 97% of molecules were held by clones above 20 RNA copies, whereas under 1% of molecules were held by such clones in naive cells.

The TCR sequence derives from a human donor in good health. Some libraries in this study had Jurkat cell RNA spiked in. The sample consisted of naive CD8+ T cells from blood, with Jurkat cell RNA spiked in. The label giving this sample's cell subset or site can be read as: FACS-sorted CD8+CD4-CCR7+CD45RA+ naive T cells. The V and J genes are TRBV6-5 and TRBJ1-2; 7 bases in the junction line up with TRBD1. The CDR3 is CASSPTGTAETWLYGYTF. In nucleotide form, the sequence is TGTGCCAGCAGTCCAACCGGGACAGCGGAAACATGGCTCTATGGCTACACCTTC.